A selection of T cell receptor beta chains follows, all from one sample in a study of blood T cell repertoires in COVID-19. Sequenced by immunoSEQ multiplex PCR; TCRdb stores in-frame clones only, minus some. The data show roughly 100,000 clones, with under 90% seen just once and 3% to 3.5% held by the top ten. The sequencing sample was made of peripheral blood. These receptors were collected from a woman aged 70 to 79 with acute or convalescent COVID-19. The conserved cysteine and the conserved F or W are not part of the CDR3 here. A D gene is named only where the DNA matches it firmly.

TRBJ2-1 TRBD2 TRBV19 ASSGGWASYNEQF
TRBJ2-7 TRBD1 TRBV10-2 ATTRGGQGLDEQY
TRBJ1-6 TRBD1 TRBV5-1 ASSLAGDRNSPLH
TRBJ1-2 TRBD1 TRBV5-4 ASSLATGGQTLGYT
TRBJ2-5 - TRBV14 ASSQGVTFQETQY
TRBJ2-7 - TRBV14 ASSALGPTYEQY
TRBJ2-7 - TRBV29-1 SVATSVAYEQY
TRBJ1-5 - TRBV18 ASSQDRDQPQH
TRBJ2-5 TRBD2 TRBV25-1 ASSYSGGRETQY
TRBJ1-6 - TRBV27 ASSLDSRSSPLH
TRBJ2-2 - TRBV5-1 ASSLQTGELF
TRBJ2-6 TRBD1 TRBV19 ASSIPRTGSGANVLT
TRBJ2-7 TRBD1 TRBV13 ASRRQGSSYEQY
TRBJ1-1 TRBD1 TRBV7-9 ASSLMGQGAIEAF
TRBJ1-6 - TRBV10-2 ASSGGEAGATYNSPLH
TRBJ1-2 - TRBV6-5 ASSSGGHYGYT
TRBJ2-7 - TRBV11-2 ASSLDRARHEQY
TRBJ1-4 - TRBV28 ASSFRGTNEKLF
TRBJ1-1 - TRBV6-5 ASSTGHPNTEAF
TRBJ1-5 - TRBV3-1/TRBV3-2 ASSQETTYQPQH
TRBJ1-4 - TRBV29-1 SVSAGNEKLF
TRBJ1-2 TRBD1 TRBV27 ASSLSGQGASNYGYT
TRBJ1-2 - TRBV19 ASSMPGFNYGYT
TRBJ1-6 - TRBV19 ASSSGYSPLH
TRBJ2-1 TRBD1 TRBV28 ASTRGRDRPFNEQF
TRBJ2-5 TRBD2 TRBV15 ATSGGVQETQY
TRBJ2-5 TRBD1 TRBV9 ASSPGTVIY
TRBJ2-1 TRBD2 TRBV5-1 ASSLQGTSGSSYNEQF
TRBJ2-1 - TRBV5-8 ACPWRWSSYNEQF
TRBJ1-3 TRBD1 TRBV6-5 ASSFQQGAFGNTIY
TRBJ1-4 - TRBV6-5 ASRPQGQEKLF
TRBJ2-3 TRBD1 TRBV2 ASSGDRTRVDTQY
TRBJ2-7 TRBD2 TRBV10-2 ASRRDREGPYEQY
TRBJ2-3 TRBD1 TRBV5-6 ASSGGTGVGDTQY
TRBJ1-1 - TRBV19 ASSKDPSGTEAF
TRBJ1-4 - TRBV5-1 ASSSDTSTNEKLF
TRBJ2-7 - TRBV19 ASRERSGSSHYEQY
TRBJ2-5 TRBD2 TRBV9 ASARKGTRLQETQY
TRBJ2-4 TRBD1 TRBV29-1 SVALGQGARNIQY
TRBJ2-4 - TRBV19 ASSIDRDIAKNIQY
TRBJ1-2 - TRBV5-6 ASSLLLEVHIYGYT
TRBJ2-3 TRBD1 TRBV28 ASSPDRGTDTQY
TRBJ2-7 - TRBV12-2 ASRLVLAPAYEQY
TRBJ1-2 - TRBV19 ASTNSRGDGYT
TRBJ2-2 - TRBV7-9 ASSRVLSGTGELF
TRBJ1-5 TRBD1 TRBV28 ASSTRQGRNQPQH
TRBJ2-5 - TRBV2 ASSEAPFGPWETQY
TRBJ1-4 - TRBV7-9 ASSSGLDEKLF
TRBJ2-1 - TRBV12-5 ASGREQGSDEQF
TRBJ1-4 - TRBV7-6 ASSLAGPSSLRPNEKLF
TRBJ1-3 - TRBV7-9 ASSLGRVVASLSGNTIY
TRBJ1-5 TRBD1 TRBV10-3 AIRKGQGANQPQH
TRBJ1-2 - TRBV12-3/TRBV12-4 ASSNTGYGYT
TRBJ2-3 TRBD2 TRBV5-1 ASSLFSGGNTDTQY
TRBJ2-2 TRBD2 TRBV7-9 ASSRQGTSVHTGELF
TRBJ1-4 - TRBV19 ASSIDPDTYRTATNEKLF